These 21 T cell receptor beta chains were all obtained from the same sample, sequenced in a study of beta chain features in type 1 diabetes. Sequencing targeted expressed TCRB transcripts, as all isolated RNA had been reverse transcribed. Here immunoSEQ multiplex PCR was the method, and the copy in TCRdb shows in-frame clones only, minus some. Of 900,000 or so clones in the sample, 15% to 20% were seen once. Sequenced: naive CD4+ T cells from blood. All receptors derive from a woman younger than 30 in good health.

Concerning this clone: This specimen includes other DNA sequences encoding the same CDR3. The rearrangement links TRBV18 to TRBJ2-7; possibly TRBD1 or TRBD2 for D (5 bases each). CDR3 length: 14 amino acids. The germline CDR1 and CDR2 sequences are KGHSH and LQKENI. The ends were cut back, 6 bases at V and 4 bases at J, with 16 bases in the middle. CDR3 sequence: CASSPGTGAYEQYF. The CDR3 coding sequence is TGTGCCAGCTCCCCCGGGACCGGGGCGTACGAGCAGTACTTC.

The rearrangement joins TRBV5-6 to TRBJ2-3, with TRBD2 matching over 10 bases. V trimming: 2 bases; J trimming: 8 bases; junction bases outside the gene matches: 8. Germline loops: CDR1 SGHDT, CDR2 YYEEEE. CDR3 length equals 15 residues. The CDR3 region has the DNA TGTGCCAGCAGCTTCTACCTAGCGGGAGTTGGTACGCAGTATTTT. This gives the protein CASSFYLAGVGTQYF.

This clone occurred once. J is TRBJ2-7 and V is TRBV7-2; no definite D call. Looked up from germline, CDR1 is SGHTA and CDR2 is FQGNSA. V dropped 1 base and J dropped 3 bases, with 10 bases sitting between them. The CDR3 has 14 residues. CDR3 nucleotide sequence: TGTGCCAGCAGCTTAGATTTGGGTTTCTACGAGCAGTACTTC. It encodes CASSLDLGFYEQYF.

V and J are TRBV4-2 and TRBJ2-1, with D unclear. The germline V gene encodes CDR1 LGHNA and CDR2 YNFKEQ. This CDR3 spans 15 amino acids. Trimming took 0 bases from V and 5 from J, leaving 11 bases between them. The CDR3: CASSQEKRINNEQFF. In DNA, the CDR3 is TGTGCCAGCAGCCAAGAGAAGCGCATAAACAATGAGCAGTTCTTC.

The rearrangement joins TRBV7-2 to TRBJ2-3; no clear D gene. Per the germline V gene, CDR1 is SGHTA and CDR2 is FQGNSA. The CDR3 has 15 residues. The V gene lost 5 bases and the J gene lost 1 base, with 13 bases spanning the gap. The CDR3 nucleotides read TGTGCCAGCAGCCCCGACTTGACTCGCACAGATACGCAGTATTTT. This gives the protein CASSPDLTRTDTQYF. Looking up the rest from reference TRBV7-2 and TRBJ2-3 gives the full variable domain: GAGVSQSPSNKVTEKGKDVELRCDPISGHTALYWYRQSLGQGLEFLIYFQGNSAPDKSGLPSDRFSAERTGGSVSTLTIQRTQQEDSAVYLCASSPDLTRTDTQYFGPGTRLTVL.

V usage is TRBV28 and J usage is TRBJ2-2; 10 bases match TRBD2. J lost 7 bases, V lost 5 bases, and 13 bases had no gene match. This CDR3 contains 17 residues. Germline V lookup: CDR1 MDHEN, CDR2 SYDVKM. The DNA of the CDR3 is TGTGCCAGCAGTACACGTTCTAGCGGGAGTTTAGGCGGGGAGCTGTTTTTT. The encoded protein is CASSTRSSGSLGGELFF.

The CDR3 protein is CASSSTKREAAYEQYF. The CDR3 DNA reads as TGTGCCAGCAGCTCTACCAAGCGGGAGGCCGCCTACGAGCAGTACTTC. The J gene is TRBJ2-7, the V gene TRBV7-9, with 9 bases identical to TRBD2. Germline-derived CDR1 and CDR2 are SEHNR and FQNEAQ (reference sequence). CDR3 length: 16 amino acids. The V and J ends lost 4 bases and 2 bases, in that order; junction bases with no gene match: 9.

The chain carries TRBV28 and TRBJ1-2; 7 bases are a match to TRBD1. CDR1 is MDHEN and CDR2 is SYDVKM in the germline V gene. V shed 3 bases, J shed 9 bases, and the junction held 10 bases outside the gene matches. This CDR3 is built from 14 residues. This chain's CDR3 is CASSLGQGGLSYTF. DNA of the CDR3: TGTGCCAGCAGTTTGGGGCAGGGGGGGCTTAGCTACACCTTC.

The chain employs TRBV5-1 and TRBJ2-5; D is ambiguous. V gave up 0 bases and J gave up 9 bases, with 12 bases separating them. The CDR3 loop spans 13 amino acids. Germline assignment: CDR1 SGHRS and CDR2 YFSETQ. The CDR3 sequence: CASSLVGQSAQYF. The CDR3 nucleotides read TGCGCCAGCAGCTTGGTAGGTCAGTCCGCCCAGTACTTC.

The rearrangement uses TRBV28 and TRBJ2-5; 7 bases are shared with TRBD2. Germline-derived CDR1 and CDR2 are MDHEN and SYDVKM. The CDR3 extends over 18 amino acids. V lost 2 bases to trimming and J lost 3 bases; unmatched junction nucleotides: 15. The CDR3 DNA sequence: TGTGCCAGCAGTTTAGGAAACGTGTGGGAGGGCCTGGAAGAGACCCAGTACTTC. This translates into CASSLGNVWEGLEETQYF.

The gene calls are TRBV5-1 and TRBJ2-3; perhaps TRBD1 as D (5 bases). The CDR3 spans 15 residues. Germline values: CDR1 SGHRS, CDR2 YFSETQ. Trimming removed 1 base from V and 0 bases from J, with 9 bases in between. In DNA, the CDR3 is TGCGCCAGCAGCTTGTCTAGGGGAAGCACAGATACGCAGTATTTT. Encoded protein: CASSLSRGSTDTQYF.

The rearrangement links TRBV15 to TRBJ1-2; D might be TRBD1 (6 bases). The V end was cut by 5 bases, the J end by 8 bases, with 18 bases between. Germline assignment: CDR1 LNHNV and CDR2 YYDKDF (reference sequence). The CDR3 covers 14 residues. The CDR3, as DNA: TGTGCCACCAGCTACCAACAGGGTCAGGAAGGCTACACCTTC. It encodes CATSYQQGQEGYTF.

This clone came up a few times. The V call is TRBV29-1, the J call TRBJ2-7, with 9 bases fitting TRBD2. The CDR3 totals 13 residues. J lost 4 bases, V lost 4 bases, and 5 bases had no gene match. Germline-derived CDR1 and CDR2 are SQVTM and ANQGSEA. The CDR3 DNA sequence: TGCAGCGTTGGCGGGAGGGCCACGTACGAGCAGTACTTC. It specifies CSVGGRATYEQYF.

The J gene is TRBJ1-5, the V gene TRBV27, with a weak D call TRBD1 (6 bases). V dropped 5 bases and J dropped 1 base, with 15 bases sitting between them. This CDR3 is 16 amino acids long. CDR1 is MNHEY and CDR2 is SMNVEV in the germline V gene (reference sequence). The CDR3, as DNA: TGTGCCAGCAGTCGGCGGGGGGCCGGGAGCAATCAGCCCCAGCATTTT. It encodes CASSRRGAGSNQPQHF.

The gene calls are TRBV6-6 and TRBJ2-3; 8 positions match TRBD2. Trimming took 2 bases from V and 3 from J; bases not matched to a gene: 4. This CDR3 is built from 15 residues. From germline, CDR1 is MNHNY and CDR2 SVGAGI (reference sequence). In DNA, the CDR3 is TGTGCCAGCAGTTACAAGCGGGAGCGAACAGATACGCAGTATTTT. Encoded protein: CASSYKRERTDTQYF.

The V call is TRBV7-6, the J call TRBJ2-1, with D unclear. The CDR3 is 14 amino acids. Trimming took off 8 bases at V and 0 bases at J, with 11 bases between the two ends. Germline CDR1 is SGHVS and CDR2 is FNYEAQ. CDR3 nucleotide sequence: TGTGCCAGCGGAGAGCCATCCTCCTACAATGAGCAGTTCTTC. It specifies CASGEPSSYNEQFF.

The CDR3 nucleotides read TGTGCCAGCAGCCCCGGGACAGACCTCTCGACAAGGATGCAGTTCTTC. Its protein is CASSPGTDLSTRMQFF. The chain uses TRBV7-2 and TRBJ2-1; the match to TRBD1 covers 7 bases. The CDR3 is 16 amino acids. CDR1 SGHTA and CDR2 FQGNSA come from the germline V gene. The V and J ends lost 5 bases and 12 bases, in that order; junction bases with no gene match: 19.

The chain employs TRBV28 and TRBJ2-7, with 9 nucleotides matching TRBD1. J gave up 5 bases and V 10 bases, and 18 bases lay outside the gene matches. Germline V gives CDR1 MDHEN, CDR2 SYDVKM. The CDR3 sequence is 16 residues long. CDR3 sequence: CATRDGSGTGHHEQYF. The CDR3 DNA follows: TGTGCCACCCGAGACGGTTCCGGGACAGGGCACCACGAGCAGTACTTC.

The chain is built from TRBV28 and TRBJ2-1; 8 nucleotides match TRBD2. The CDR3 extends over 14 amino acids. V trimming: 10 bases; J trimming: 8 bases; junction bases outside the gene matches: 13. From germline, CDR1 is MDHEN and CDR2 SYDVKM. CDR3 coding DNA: TGTGCCACCAGGGGCAGCGGGAGTATCGATGAGCAGTTCTTC. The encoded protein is CATRGSGSIDEQFF.

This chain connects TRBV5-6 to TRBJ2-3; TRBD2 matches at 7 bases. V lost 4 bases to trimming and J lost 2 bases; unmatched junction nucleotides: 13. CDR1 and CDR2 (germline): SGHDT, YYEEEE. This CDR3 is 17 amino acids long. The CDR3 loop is CASSRRRGSGNTDTQYF. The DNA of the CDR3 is TGTGCCAGCAGCCGGAGAAGGGGCAGCGGGAACACAGATACGCAGTATTTT.

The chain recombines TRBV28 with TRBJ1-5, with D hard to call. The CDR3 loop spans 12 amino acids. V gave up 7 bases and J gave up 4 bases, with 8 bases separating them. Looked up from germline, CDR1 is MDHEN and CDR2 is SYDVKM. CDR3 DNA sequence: TGTGCCAGCAAATTTTGGAATCAGCCCCAGCATTTT. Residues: CASKFWNQPQHF. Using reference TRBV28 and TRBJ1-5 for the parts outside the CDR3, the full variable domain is DVKVTQSSRYLVKRTGEKVFLECVQDMDHENMFWYRQDPGLGLRLIYFSYDVKMKEKGDIPEGYSVSREKKERFSLILESASTNQTSMYLCASKFWNQPQHFGDGTRLSIL.